The clone carrying this T cell receptor (beta chain) was observed a single time. Its antigen remains unknown. Treatment: around 19 received Ad26.COV2.S at low or high dose, single or two shots; roughly 5 received placebo; per-sample allocation not given. Specimen acquisition occurred on day 63 following the initial vaccine or placebo injection. Donor was an adult aged 18-55 years in Boston. V lost 5 bases, J lost 5 bases, and 16 bases lay in between. Germline V lookup: CDR1 MNHEY, CDR2 SVGAGI. This CDR3 comprises 15 residues. The sample originates from a study of Ad26.COV2.S vaccination and SARS-CoV-2 variants. Repertoires were generated with immunoSEQ multiplex PCR, while TCRdb's copy carries only in-frame clones and drops some. The data contain a few hundred thousand clones, over 80% of them singletons. Study conclusions and caveats: Measurement of non-spike TCR breadth gave similar results in vaccine and placebo recipients.

V usage is TRBV6-5 and J usage is TRBJ1-5; D is ambiguous. The TCR comes from a person aged 18 to 59 who received the Ad26.COV2.S COVID-19 vaccine or a placebo. The sample here was peripheral blood, taken in a trial of Ad26.COV2.S vaccine versus placebo. The CDR3 here is CASSPGSADYQPQHF. DNA for the CDR3: TGTGCCAGCAGTCCCGGGTCGGCAGATTATCAGCCCCAGCATTTT.